Listed below are T cell receptor beta chains from one sample, sequenced in a study of naive and memory T cell subsets. One entry per CDR3 protein, called by TCRdb with MiXCR from the UMI-ligation and nested PCR reads. The data contain 75,000 to 85,000 distinct CDR3 sequences, roughly 14% of them singletons. Sequenced material: central memory CD4+ T cells from blood. The receptors were sampled from a human donor in good health. The CDR3 runs from the conserved cysteine through the conserved F or W. D genes are given only for firm matches. Only part of the rows carry a size: once, few, many, or a class if the clone is expanded.

CDR3nt: TGTGCCAGCGTTCTTATAACAGGGAGCACTGAAGCTTTCTTT
CDR3aa: CASVLITGSTEAFF
d_gene: .
abundance: few
j_gene: TRBJ1-1
v_gene: TRBV4-2

CDR3nt: TGTGCCAGCAGCTCCCGACAGGGGGCCTACAATGAGCAGTTCTTC
CDR3aa: CASSSRQGAYNEQFF
d_gene: TRBD1
abundance: few
j_gene: TRBJ2-1
v_gene: TRBV7-2

CDR3nt: TGTGCCAGCAGCTTAAGAGGTTCACCCCTCCACTTT
CDR3aa: CASSLRGSPLHF
d_gene: .
abundance: .
j_gene: TRBJ1-6
v_gene: TRBV13

CDR3nt: TGCGCCAGCAGCCCAGGGGGCAGCCTAGCCAAAAACATTCAGTACTTC
CDR3aa: CASSPGGSLAKNIQYF
d_gene: TRBD1
abundance: few
j_gene: TRBJ2-4
v_gene: TRBV5-1

CDR3nt: TGCGCCAGCAGCTTAACGCCACTTCGACTAGCGGTTTACGAGCAGTACTTC
CDR3aa: CASSLTPLRLAVYEQYF
d_gene: TRBD2
abundance: few
j_gene: TRBJ2-7
v_gene: TRBV5-1

CDR3nt: TGCAGTGCTAAGATGACATCCTCAAGGACCCAGTCCGCAGATACGCAGTATTTT
CDR3aa: CSAKMTSSRTQSADTQYF
d_gene: .
abundance: .
j_gene: TRBJ2-3
v_gene: TRBV20-1

CDR3nt: TGTGCCAGCAGCCAAGCTACGCGGAATTCACCCCTCCACTTT
CDR3aa: CASSQATRNSPLHF
d_gene: .
abundance: many
j_gene: TRBJ1-6
v_gene: TRBV7-2

CDR3nt: TGTGCCAGCAGTGAAGGGGGGGGCTTGAACACTGAAGCTTTCTTT
CDR3aa: CASSEGGGLNTEAFF
d_gene: .
abundance: .
j_gene: TRBJ1-1
v_gene: TRBV6-1

CDR3nt: TGCAGTGCTGCTGATAGCGGGAGGGCCGGAAATACGCAGTATTTT
CDR3aa: CSAADSGRAGNTQYF
d_gene: TRBD2
abundance: many
j_gene: TRBJ2-3
v_gene: TRBV20-1

CDR3nt: TGCAGTGCTAGAGAACGGGGGGCGGGGACAGGCGAAGGGCCCCAGCATTTT
CDR3aa: CSARERGAGTGEGPQHF
d_gene: TRBD1
abundance: few
j_gene: TRBJ1-5
v_gene: TRBV20-1

CDR3nt: TGTGCCAGCAAGAATCCGAACGTCCGGACACCTATCCACTACAATGAGCAGTTCTTC
CDR3aa: CASKNPNVRTPIHYNEQFF
d_gene: .
abundance: .
j_gene: TRBJ2-1
v_gene: TRBV28

CDR3nt: TGTGCCAGCAGTGGGGGGGCGGGATCTCTCACTGAAGCTTTCTTT
CDR3aa: CASSGGAGSLTEAFF
d_gene: .
abundance: .
j_gene: TRBJ1-1
v_gene: TRBV28

CDR3nt: TGTGCCAGCTCTCGAGCGGAGTTCAATGAGCAGTTCTTC
CDR3aa: CASSRAEFNEQFF
d_gene: .
abundance: many
j_gene: TRBJ2-1
v_gene: TRBV7-7

CDR3nt: TGTGCCAGCAGCAGGGGAAACACTGAAGCTTTCTTT
CDR3aa: CASSRGNTEAFF
d_gene: .
abundance: .
j_gene: TRBJ1-1
v_gene: TRBV6-6

CDR3nt: TGTGCCAGCAGCGGTCTAAGGTTTAGCGGGGGACCGTCTTACACCGGGGAGCTGTTTTTT
CDR3aa: CASSGLRFSGGPSYTGELFF
d_gene: TRBD2
abundance: few
j_gene: TRBJ2-2
v_gene: TRBV3-1

CDR3nt: TGTGCCAGCAGCCTCAGGGGGGGGTCCTACGAGCAGTACTTC
CDR3aa: CASSLRGGSYEQYF
d_gene: .
abundance: .
j_gene: TRBJ2-7
v_gene: TRBV5-6

CDR3nt: TGTGCCATCAGTGATGCATGGGACAGGGGCTACGAGCAGTACTTC
CDR3aa: CAISDAWDRGYEQYF
d_gene: TRBD1
abundance: many
j_gene: TRBJ2-7
v_gene: TRBV10-3

CDR3nt: TGCAGTGCTAGAGATTGGACAGGCGGGAATGAAAAACTGTTTTTT
CDR3aa: CSARDWTGGNEKLFF
d_gene: TRBD1
abundance: medium-sized
j_gene: TRBJ1-4
v_gene: TRBV20-1

CDR3nt: TGTGCCAGCAGTGACTCGATTTTGGCGGGAGGAGGTAGAGATACGCAGTATTTT
CDR3aa: CASSDSILAGGGRDTQYF
d_gene: TRBD2
abundance: many
j_gene: TRBJ2-3
v_gene: TRBV6-4

CDR3nt: TGCAGCGTACCATCTAGGGAGACCCAGTACTTC
CDR3aa: CSVPSRETQYF
d_gene: .
abundance: .
j_gene: TRBJ2-5
v_gene: TRBV29-1

CDR3nt: TGTGCCAGCAGTTCAAAAGGACGGAGCGGGAGCACAGATACGCAGTATTTT
CDR3aa: CASSSKGRSGSTDTQYF
d_gene: .
abundance: few
j_gene: TRBJ2-3
v_gene: TRBV6-2/TRBV6-3

CDR3nt: TGTGCCACCAGCTCCGGGAGCGCCTACAATGAGCAGTTCTTC
CDR3aa: CATSSGSAYNEQFF
d_gene: .
abundance: few
j_gene: TRBJ2-1
v_gene: TRBV15

CDR3nt: TGTGCCAGCAGCTTTGTGGGATCTGGGGCCAACGTCCTGACTTTC
CDR3aa: CASSFVGSGANVLTF
d_gene: .
abundance: .
j_gene: TRBJ2-6
v_gene: TRBV7-2

CDR3nt: TGTGCCAGCAGCCTCTTGACTAGGGGCTACAATGAGCAGTTCTTC
CDR3aa: CASSLLTRGYNEQFF
d_gene: .
abundance: many
j_gene: TRBJ2-1
v_gene: TRBV2

CDR3nt: TGTGCCAGCAGTTACTTCCCGGGGGGGACGGGGAGCAATCAGCCCCAGCATTTT
CDR3aa: CASSYFPGGTGSNQPQHF
d_gene: .
abundance: many
j_gene: TRBJ1-5
v_gene: TRBV6-2/TRBV6-3

CDR3nt: TGCAGCGTTCGGACTAGCGGGCCCTACAATGAGCAGTTCTTC
CDR3aa: CSVRTSGPYNEQFF
d_gene: TRBD2
abundance: .
j_gene: TRBJ2-1
v_gene: TRBV29-1

CDR3nt: TGCAGTCTCGCTGGACTATCGGGGGATGAGCAGTTCTTC
CDR3aa: CSLAGLSGDEQFF
d_gene: .
abundance: .
j_gene: TRBJ2-1
v_gene: TRBV20-1

CDR3nt: TGTGCCAGCAGTTTAGATAGCGAAATAAACAATGAGCAGTTCTTC
CDR3aa: CASSLDSEINNEQFF
d_gene: .
abundance: once
j_gene: TRBJ2-1
v_gene: TRBV12-3/TRBV12-4

CDR3nt: TGTGCCTGGAGAGGTTCGGGTTATGGCTACACCTTC
CDR3aa: CAWRGSGYGYTF
d_gene: .
abundance: .
j_gene: TRBJ1-2
v_gene: TRBV30

CDR3nt: TGCAGTGCTAGAGATCTTCAGCGGGATTCAACCGGGGAGCAGTACTTC
CDR3aa: CSARDLQRDSTGEQYF
d_gene: TRBD2
abundance: many
j_gene: TRBJ2-7
v_gene: TRBV20-1

CDR3nt: TGCAGTGCGATGGCGACAGGAGGGGACTATGGCTACACCTTC
CDR3aa: CSAMATGGDYGYTF
d_gene: .
abundance: .
j_gene: TRBJ1-2
v_gene: TRBV20-1

CDR3nt: TGTGCCAGCAGGTCTACTAGGGCCCAGCATTTT
CDR3aa: CASRSTRAQHF
d_gene: .
abundance: few
j_gene: TRBJ1-5
v_gene: TRBV28

CDR3nt: TGTGCCAGCAGGCCGGGACTAGCGGGAACTGGGGCCAACGTCCTGACTTTC
CDR3aa: CASRPGLAGTGANVLTF
d_gene: TRBD2
abundance: .
j_gene: TRBJ2-6
v_gene: TRBV2

CDR3nt: TGTGCCTGGAGTGTAGACAGCTCCTATAATTCACCCCTCCACTTT
CDR3aa: CAWSVDSSYNSPLHF
d_gene: .
abundance: few
j_gene: TRBJ1-6
v_gene: TRBV30

CDR3nt: TGCAGTGCTTTTAGCGGGAGTAGCTCCTACGAGCAGTACTTC
CDR3aa: CSAFSGSSSYEQYF
d_gene: TRBD2
abundance: few
j_gene: TRBJ2-7
v_gene: TRBV20-1

CDR3nt: TGTGCCAGCAGTCCCCCAACGTTGGATACGCAGTATTTT
CDR3aa: CASSPPTLDTQYF
d_gene: .
abundance: few
j_gene: TRBJ2-3
v_gene: TRBV7-9

CDR3nt: TGCAGTGCTCAAAGGACAGGGACCTACAATGAGCAGTTCTTC
CDR3aa: CSAQRTGTYNEQFF
d_gene: TRBD1
abundance: .
j_gene: TRBJ2-1
v_gene: TRBV20-1

CDR3nt: TGCAGTGCTAGTTTTAGGAGCGGACAAGAGACCCAGTACTTC
CDR3aa: CSASFRSGQETQYF
d_gene: .
abundance: .
j_gene: TRBJ2-5
v_gene: TRBV20-1

CDR3nt: TGTGCCAGCAGCTGGGCCAGCAGCGCCTCCTACAATGAGCAGTTCTTC
CDR3aa: CASSWASSASYNEQFF
d_gene: .
abundance: few
j_gene: TRBJ2-1
v_gene: TRBV7-3